This section outlines one T cell receptor beta chain sequence together with its context. What it binds is not known. PCR primers comprised 60 Vbeta and 13 Jbeta primers. Here immunoSEQ multiplex PCR was the method, and the copy in TCRdb shows in-frame clones only, minus some. In total, the table holds some 40,000 clones. The data are from a study of cytomegalovirus exposure and HLA in healthy donors. Study background: As an earlier analysis found, about 179 million T cells yielded some 120 million unique TCR beta sequences. There were approximately 81 million unique TCRs (from HLA-typed donors) in an early data release.

There are 14 residues in the CDR3. Trimming cost V 0 bases and J 8 bases; bases outside gene matches: 3. Germline V gives CDR1 WNHNN, CDR2 SYGVQD (reference sequence). Overall study results and limits: CMV serostatus was the only immune exposure information that was available.

Source material: PBMCs. The receptor was isolated from a male donor in good health and CMV-seronegative. The chain uses TRBV10-1 and TRBJ2-1; 8 bases fit TRBD2. The CDR3 sequence: CASSESSGGDEQFF. In DNA, the CDR3 is TGCGCCAGCAGTGAGTCGAGCGGGGGTGATGAGCAGTTCTTC.